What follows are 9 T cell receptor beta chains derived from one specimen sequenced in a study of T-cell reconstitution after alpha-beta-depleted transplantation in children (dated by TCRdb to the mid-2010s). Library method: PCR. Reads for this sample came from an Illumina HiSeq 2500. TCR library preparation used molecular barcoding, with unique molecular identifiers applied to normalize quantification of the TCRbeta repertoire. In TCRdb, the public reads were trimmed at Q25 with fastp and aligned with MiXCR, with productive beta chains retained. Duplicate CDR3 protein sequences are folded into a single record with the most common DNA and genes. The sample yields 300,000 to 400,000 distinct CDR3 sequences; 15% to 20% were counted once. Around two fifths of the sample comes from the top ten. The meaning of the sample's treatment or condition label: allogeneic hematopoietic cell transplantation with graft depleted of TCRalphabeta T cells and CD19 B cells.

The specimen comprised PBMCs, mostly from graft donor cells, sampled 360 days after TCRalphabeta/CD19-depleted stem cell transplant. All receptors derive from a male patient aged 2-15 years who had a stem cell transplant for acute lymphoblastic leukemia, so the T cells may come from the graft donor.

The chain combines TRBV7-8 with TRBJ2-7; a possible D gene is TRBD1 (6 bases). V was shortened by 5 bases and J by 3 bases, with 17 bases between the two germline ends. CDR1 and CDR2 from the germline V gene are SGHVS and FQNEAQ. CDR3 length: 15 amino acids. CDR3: CASSPLQGRRYEQYF. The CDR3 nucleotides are TGTGCCAGCAGCCCCTTGCAGGGGCGACGCTACGAGCAGTACTTC.

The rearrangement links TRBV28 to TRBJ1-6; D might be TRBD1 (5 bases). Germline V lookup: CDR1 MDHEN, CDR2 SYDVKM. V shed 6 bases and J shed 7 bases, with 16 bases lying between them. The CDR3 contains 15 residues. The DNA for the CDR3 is TGTGCCAGCAGCCCTGGCTGGGGCCGGAATTCACCCCTCCACTTT. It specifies CASSPGWGRNSPLHF.

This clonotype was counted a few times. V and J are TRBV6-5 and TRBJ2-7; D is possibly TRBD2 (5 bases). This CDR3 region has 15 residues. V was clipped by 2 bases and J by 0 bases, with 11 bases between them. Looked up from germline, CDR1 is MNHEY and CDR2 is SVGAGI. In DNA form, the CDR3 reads TGTGCCAGCAGTTACGGGAGCGGAGTCTCCTACGAGCAGTACTTC. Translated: CASSYGSGVSYEQYF.

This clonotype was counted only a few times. The CDR3 is CAIFAGPNYGYTF. DNA of the CDR3: TGTGCCATCTTTGCAGGGCCTAACTATGGCTACACCTTC. V gene TRBV28 combines with J gene TRBJ1-2; perhaps TRBD1 as D (5 bases). This CDR3 comprises 13 residues. Germline loops: CDR1 MDHEN, CDR2 SYDVKM. The V gene lost 10 bases and the J gene lost 0 bases, with 12 bases spanning the gap.

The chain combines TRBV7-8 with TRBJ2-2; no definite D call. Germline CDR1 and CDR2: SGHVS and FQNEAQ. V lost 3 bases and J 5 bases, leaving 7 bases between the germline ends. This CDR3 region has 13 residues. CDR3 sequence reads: CASSFSETGELFF. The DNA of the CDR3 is TGTGCCAGCAGCTTCAGCGAGACCGGGGAGCTGTTTTTT.

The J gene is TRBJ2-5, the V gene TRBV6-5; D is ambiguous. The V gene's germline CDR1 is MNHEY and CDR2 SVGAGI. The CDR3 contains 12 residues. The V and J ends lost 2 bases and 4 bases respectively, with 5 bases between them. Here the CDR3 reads CASSYEGETQYF. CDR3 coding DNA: TGTGCCAGCAGTTACGAAGGAGAGACCCAGTACTTC.

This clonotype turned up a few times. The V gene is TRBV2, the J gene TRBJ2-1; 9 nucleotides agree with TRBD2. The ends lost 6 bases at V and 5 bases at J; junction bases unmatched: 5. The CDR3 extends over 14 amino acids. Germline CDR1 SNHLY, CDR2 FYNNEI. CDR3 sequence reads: CASRTGLAHNEQFF. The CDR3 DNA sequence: TGTGCCAGCAGGACCGGACTAGCGCACAATGAGCAGTTCTTC.

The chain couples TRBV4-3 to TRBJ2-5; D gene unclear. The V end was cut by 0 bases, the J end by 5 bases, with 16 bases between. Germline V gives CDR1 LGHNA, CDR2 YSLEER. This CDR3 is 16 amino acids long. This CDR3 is CASSQDWSAVLETQYF. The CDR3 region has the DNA TGCGCCAGCAGCCAAGACTGGAGCGCTGTTTTGGAGACCCAGTACTTC.

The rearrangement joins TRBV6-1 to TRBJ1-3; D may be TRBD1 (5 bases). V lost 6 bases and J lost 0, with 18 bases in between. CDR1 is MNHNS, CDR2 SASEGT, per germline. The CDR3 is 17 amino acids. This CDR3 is CASRPGPWQTSGNTIYF. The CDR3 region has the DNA TGTGCCAGCAGGCCGGGACCTTGGCAAACCTCTGGAAACACCATATATTTT.